This entry lists 29 T cell receptor beta chains sequenced from one sample in a study of tumor and adjacent non-tumor tissue in lung cancer. No cell sorting was done before RNA was extracted from the tissue. More than 3 cm separated this lung sample from the edge of the tumor. Three rounds of nested PCR, following a modified ARM-PCR protocol, produced the TCRbeta library. TCRdb re-derived calls from the multiplex PCR reads in MiXCR, one entry per CDR3 protein. The sample holds 90,000 to 100,000 distinct CDR3 sequences; 80% are singletons and the top ten take around 30%. The sequenced sample consisted of distant non-tumor lung tissue. Receptors originate from a man aged 55 to 70 with small cell lung cancer.

This clonotype was seen many times. CDR3 DNA sequence: TGTGCCAGCAGCCTCTATGAGACCCAGTACTTC. Translation gives CASSLYETQYF. J is TRBJ2-5 and V is TRBV5-6; D remains unclear. Germline V gene data show CDR1 as SGHDT and CDR2 as YYEEEE. The CDR3 is 11 residues long. Trimming stripped 4 bases from V and 5 bases from J, with 6 bases between.

This clonotype was observed once. An end of the junction does not agree with germline; a read error may underlie this. The CDR3 protein is CASSSETRTSGSGNEQFF. DNA of the CDR3: TGTGCCAGCAGCTCGGAAACGAGGACTAGCGGGAGTGGTAATGAGCAATTCTTC. The chain is built from TRBV11-1 and TRBJ2-1, with 13 positions matching TRBD2. This CDR3 contains 18 residues. Germline V gene sequence: CDR1 SGHAT, CDR2 FQDESV (reference sequence).

Comment on this clonotype: The germline gene is not matched at one end of the junction; a read error may be the cause. J is TRBJ2-1 and V is TRBV11-2, with a possible D match to TRBD1 (5 bases). The length of the CDR3 is 17 residues. Germline CDR1 and CDR2: SGHAT and FQNNGV. The CDR3 reads CASSSVTAQSSYKEQFF. The DNA for the CDR3 is TGTGCCAGCAGCTCAGTGACAGCTCAGAGCTCCTACAAAGAGCAGTTCTTC.

This sequence joins TRBV20-1 and TRBJ2-3, with D perhaps matching TRBD1 or TRBD2 (5 bases each). CDR1 and CDR2 (germline): DFQATT, SNEGSKA (reference sequence). This CDR3 spans 20 amino acids. Trimming took 1 base from V and 0 from J, leaving 26 bases between them. The CDR3 sequence: CSARAGMGRLTDISTDTQYF. In DNA, the CDR3 is TGCAGTGCTAGAGCTGGCATGGGGAGACTAACGGACATTAGCACAGATACGCAGTATTTT.

CDR3 protein: CASSKDRVATYEQYF. Written as DNA, the CDR3 is TGTGCCAGCAGCAAAGACAGGGTGGCGACCTACGAGCAGTACTTC. V gene TRBV21-1 combines with J gene TRBJ2-7; the table gives TRBD1 as D, unverified against the DNA. TRBV21-1 is marked as a pseudogene. The CDR3 has 15 amino acids.

V usage is TRBV11-2 and J usage is TRBJ2-7; D unresolved. There are 17 residues in the CDR3. The germline V and J ends were trimmed by 2 bases and 3 bases, with 20 bases remaining between them. Germline V gene lookup returns CDR1 SGHAT and CDR2 FQNNGV. The chain's CDR3 is CASSLIPEALNGYEQYF. Written as DNA, the CDR3 is TGTGCCAGCAGCTTAATCCCCGAGGCCCTCAACGGCTACGAGCAGTACTTC.

This clonotype was counted a few times. A read error is possible here, since a much larger clone lies one base away. This chain uses TRBV24-1 with TRBJ2-3; TRBD1 agrees at 7 bases. This CDR3 region has 13 residues. CDR1 and CDR2 (germline): KGHDR, SFDVKD. CDR3 sequence (DNA): TGTGTCACCAGTGATGACAGGGCAGGTACGCAGTATTTT. It is translated as CVTSDDRAGTQYF.

V is TRBV25-1 and J is TRBJ1-4; 7 bases line up with TRBD1. This CDR3 comprises 19 residues. V lost 4 bases to trimming and J lost 0 bases; unmatched junction nucleotides: 14. Germline values: CDR1 MGHDK, CDR2 SYGVNS. CDR3 DNA sequence: TGTGCCAGCAGTGGGAAGTATCGTCGGACAGGACCAACTAATGAAAAACTGTTTTTT. It specifies CASSGKYRRTGPTNEKLFF.

Of note for this clonotype: Being one base from a much bigger clone, this may be a read error. This chain uses TRBV19 with TRBJ2-3; D gene ambiguous. Per germline, CDR1 LNHDA and CDR2 SQIVND (reference sequence). The CDR3 totals 13 residues. The CDR3 DNA reads as TGTGCCAGTAGTCGTCGGAGCACAGATACGCAGTTTTTT. As protein: CASSRRSTDTQFF.

The chain employs TRBV6-5 and TRBJ2-1, with D uncertain. V gave up 2 bases and J gave up 16 bases, with 24 bases separating them. The CDR3 contains 15 residues. Per germline, CDR1 MNHEY and CDR2 SVGAGI. The CDR3 sequence: CASSYKRLKGDELFF. CDR3 DNA: TGTGCCAGCAGTTACAAGAGGCTGAAAGGCGATGAGCTATTCTTC.

In its sample, this clonotype was seen once. Germline is not matched at one junction end, which may reflect a read error. The rearrangement joins TRBV6-5 to TRBJ2-3; a possible D gene is TRBD2 (5 bases). The CDR3 spans 14 residues. Germline V gene sequence: CDR1 MNHEY, CDR2 SVGAGI. This chain's CDR3 is CANTRLPGTNTQYF. DNA for the CDR3: TGTGCCAACACTAGACTACCAGGCACAAATACGCAGTATTTT.

With regard to this clonotype: The junction departs from germline at one end; a sequencing error may be responsible. The chain recombines TRBV11-2 with TRBJ2-1; 8 nucleotides align to TRBD1. The CDR3 runs 15 residues. Germline V gene data show CDR1 as SGHAT and CDR2 as FQNNGV. DNA of the CDR3: TGTGCCAGCGGCTTTGGAGGACAGGGTCGGAAGGAGCAGTTCTTC. It translates to CASGFGGQGRKEQFF.

The table lists this clonotype with a count of one. The rearrangement uses TRBV11-2 and TRBJ2-1; D is ambiguous. The ends were cut back, 1 base at V and 6 bases at J, with 16 bases in the middle. From germline, CDR1 is SGHAT and CDR2 FQNNGV. The CDR3 covers 16 residues. The CDR3 reads CASSLVELVTGNEQFF. CDR3 sequence (DNA): TGTGCCAGCAGCTTAGTAGAGCTGGTCACGGGCAATGAGCAGTTCTTC.

A note on this clonotype: Just one base apart from a much larger clone, this may be a read error. The rearrangement links TRBV12-3 or TRBV12-4 to TRBJ2-1; D gene ambiguous. The CDR3 extends over 14 amino acids. The CDR3 coding sequence is TGTGTCAGCAGTTTGAGTGGGACCTACAATGAGCAGTTCTTC. Its protein is CVSSLSGTYNEQFF.

To note about this clonotype: The conserved phenylalanine or tryptophan is not found at the CDR3 terminus, so this likely reflects a read error. The V gene is TRBV6-5, the J gene TRBJ2-1; D is uncertain. V lost 6 bases and J 4 bases, leaving 10 bases between the germline ends. The CDR3 consists of 13 residues. The V gene's germline CDR1 is MNHEY and CDR2 SVGAGI. In DNA, the CDR3 is TGTGCCAGCAGCCGCTCCAGGTACAATGAGCAGTTCTCC. It codes for CASSRSRYNEQFS.

This clonotype was found many times. This chain uses TRBV12-3 or TRBV12-4 with TRBJ2-4; the D is unclear. V dropped 3 bases and J dropped 0 bases, with 6 bases sitting between them. CDR3 size: 14 residues. The CDR3 sequence: CASSLRLAKNIQYF. CDR3 bases: TGTGCCAGCAGTTTGCGACTAGCCAAAAACATTCAGTACTTC.

This clonotype was found many times. Here the CDR3 reads CASSLGGQGFGEQFF. CDR3 in DNA: TGTGCCAGCAGCTTGGGGGGACAGGGGTTCGGTGAGCAGTTCTTC. The chain is built from TRBV5-6 and TRBJ2-1; 10 bases are shared with TRBD1. CDR3 length: 15 amino acids. The V and J ends lost 0 bases and 9 bases, in that order; junction bases with no gene match: 6. The germline V gene has CDR1 SGHDT and CDR2 YYEEEE.

Regarding this clonotype: Given the absence of the conserved phenylalanine or tryptophan at the CDR3 end, a read error is likely. V is TRBV20-1 and J is TRBJ1-1; D is perhaps TRBD1 (6 bases). Germline CDR1 and CDR2: DFQATT and SNEGSKA (reference sequence). Deletions cut 7 bases from V and 3 bases from J, with 18 bases between. The CDR3 runs to 14 residues. CDR3 amino acids: CSGSPGQSDTEAFV. DNA for the CDR3: TGCAGTGGTAGCCCCGGACAGTCGGACACTGAAGCTTTCGTT.

This clonotype turned up a few times. The junction and the germline gene differ at one end; a read error may be behind it. The rearrangement uses TRBV6-1 and TRBJ2-2; 7 nucleotides line up with TRBD2. The CDR3 has 19 amino acids. The V gene's germline CDR1 is MNHNS and CDR2 SASEGT. CDR3 sequence (DNA): TGTGCCAGCAGGTGGTGGTTGGCTAGCGGCAGATCGGACACCGGGGGGCTGTTTTTT. Amino acid sequence: CASRWWLASGRSDTGGLFF.

Remarks on this clonotype: One end of the junction fails to match germline, which may point to a read error. The chain uses TRBV6-5 and TRBJ2-1; 9 nucleotides match TRBD2. The germline CDR1 and CDR2 sequences are MNHEY and SVGAGI. The CDR3 contains 15 residues. Here the CDR3 DNA reads TGTACCAGCTGGCCGCTAGCGGGACCATACAATGAGCAGTTCTTC. It is translated as CTSWPLAGPYNEQFF.

This clonotype occurred a few times. This clone may be a read error of a much larger clone one base away. The genes are TRBV10-3 and TRBJ1-5; no clear D. The length of the CDR3 is 17 residues. Trimming removed 1 base from V and 1 base from J, with 14 bases in between. Germline lookup yields CDR1 ENHRY and CDR2 SYGVKD. CDR3 nucleotides: TGTGCCATCAGTGAGTTAGGAGGGTTAGGCAGCAATCAGCCCCAGCATTTT. Translating it yields CAISELGGLGSNQPQHF.

This clonotype was observed a single time. The junction and the germline gene differ at one end; a read error may be behind it. This chain joins TRBV11-3 and TRBJ2-3; D perhaps matches TRBD2 (5 bases). Germline V gene lookup returns CDR1 SGHNT and CDR2 YENEEA. CDR3 length equals 13 residues. CDR3 DNA sequence: TGTACCAGCAGCCTAATGTGGGGAGATATGCGGTATTTT. It codes for CTSSLMWGDMRYF.

About this clonotype itself: This may come from a read error, since a much larger clone is one base off. The chain carries TRBV5-1 and TRBJ2-1; TRBD1 might be the D (5 bases). The CDR3 totals 16 residues. In germline, CDR1 is SGHRS, CDR2 YFSETQ. Here the CDR3 reads CASSLDRAGSYNQQFF. Here the CDR3 DNA reads TGCGCCAGCAGCTTGGACCGGGCAGGGTCCTACAATCAGCAGTTCTTC.

The table lists this clonotype with many counts. The chain recombines TRBV5-1 with TRBJ1-3; unclear D gene. CDR3 size: 14 residues. V shed 0 bases and J shed 7 bases, with 11 bases lying between them. Germline values: CDR1 SGHRS, CDR2 YFSETQ. The CDR3 region is CASSLARERNTIYF. The CDR3 nucleotides read TGCGCCAGCAGCTTGGCCCGGGAGAGGAACACCATATATTTT.

A remark on this clonotype: At one end, the junction sequence differs from germline, possibly due to a read error. The genes are TRBV20-1 and TRBJ1-5, with D hard to call. This CDR3 region has 13 residues. CDR1 is DFQATT and CDR2 is SNEGSKA in the germline V gene (reference sequence). The CDR3 is CTARSDRNQPQHF. In DNA, the CDR3 is TGCACTGCTAGATCTGATAGGAATCAGCCCCAGCATTTT.

The count of this clonotype is one. The CDR3 end shows no conserved phenylalanine or tryptophan, and so a read error is likely. J is TRBJ2-2 and V is TRBV6-1, with D perhaps TRBD2 (5 bases). The CDR3 totals 13 residues. Germline V gene sequence: CDR1 MNHNS, CDR2 SASEGT. The CDR3 is CASSVSGTGELFS. The CDR3 region has the DNA TGTGCCAGTAGTGTGTCGGGGACCGGGGAGCTGTTTTCT.

A remark on this clonotype: This may be a read error, as it is one base from a much larger clone. The chain joins TRBV20-1 to TRBJ2-1, with TRBD2 identical over 7 bases. The CDR3 runs to 16 residues. In germline, CDR1 is DFQATT, CDR2 SNEGSKA (reference sequence). In DNA form, the CDR3 reads TGCAATGCTAGAGAACTGGAACTAGCGTTAGGTTATGAGCAGTTCTTC. Encoded protein: CNARELELALGYEQFF.

About this clonotype itself: A read error may account for a junction end that differs from germline. V usage is TRBV6-1 and J usage is TRBJ1-1; tentative D call: TRBD1 (5 bases). The CDR3 has 17 residues. In germline, CDR1 is MNHNS, CDR2 SASEGT. Here the CDR3 reads CASSGGTTRAVSTAAFF. Here the CDR3 DNA reads TGTGCCAGCAGTGGCGGGACCACCCGGGCAGTAAGCACTGCAGCTTTCTTT.

Ten or more counts support this clonotype. The chain links TRBV12-3 or TRBV12-4 to TRBJ2-1; TRBD2 matches at 7 bases. With 4 bases clipped from V and 5 bases from J, the junction kept 5 bases outside the gene matches. The CDR3 is made up of 14 amino acids. This CDR3 is CASSSGDYNNEQFF. The CDR3 DNA follows: TGTGCCAGCAGTTCCGGGGACTACAACAATGAGCAGTTCTTC.